This is a list of T cell receptor beta chains from one sample in a study of OX40 agonist ivuxolimab in advanced cancers. Assay used: immunoSEQ multiplex PCR; TCRdb lists only in-frame clones, some missing. The table shows some 70,000 clones, with about 84% occurring only once. Sequences were derived from CD4+ or CD8+ T cells sorted from blood, sampled in a trial of the OX40 agonist ivuxolimab. The receptors derive from an adult with an advanced solid tumor such as melanoma, head and neck, liver or kidney cancer. Each CDR3 is given with its conserved first and last residue.

>TRBJ2-6|TRBV11-2
CASSLVSSGANVLTF
>TRBJ2-3|TRBV10-3
CAISATSGVVDTQYF
>TRBJ1-2|TRBV2
CASSEEQAGVGYGYTF
>TRBJ1-1|TRBV10-3
CAITEDREGTEAFF
>TRBJ2-5|TRBV7-2
CASSFSGGVQETQYF
>TRBJ1-2|TRBV6-1
CASTPDRLANYGYTF
>TRBJ2-2|TRBV2
CASSSDRGRTGELFF
>TRBJ1-1|TRBV7-2
CASSFFGDTEAFF
>TRBJ2-5|TRBV5-4
CASSRTTGTQETQYF
>TRBJ2-7|TRBV30
CAWSPSSYEQYF
>TRBJ2-5|TRBV5-1
CASSLERQVQETQYF
>TRBJ1-3|TRBV19
CASSPMSGPGNTIYF
>TRBJ1-1|TRBV11-2
CASSLRGRGGTEAFF
>TRBJ2-2|TRBV5-1
CASSLEGTPNTGELFF
>TRBJ2-3|TRBV7-9
CASSLPPPSGDTQYF
>TRBJ2-3|TRBV28
CASSLWQGSTDTQYF
>TRBJ2-3|TRBV9
CASSVGRQLSSTDTQYF
>TRBJ1-2|TRBV19
CASTPGQTNYGYTF
>TRBJ2-1|TRBV5-6
CASSFWREPSYNEQFF
>TRBJ2-1|TRBV29-1
CSVLKTIAGGHNEQFF
>TRBJ1-5|TRBV7-9
CASSDGQMNQPQHF
>TRBJ1-5|TRBV2
CASRTGDSNQPQHF
>TRBJ2-3|TRBV28
CASSLLVAGGLTQYF
>TRBJ2-2|TRBV2
CASKLAGLNTGELFF
>TRBJ2-5|TRBV7-8
CASSAGTGFQETQYF
>TRBJ2-1|TRBV7-8
CASSLGAKGTEQFF
>TRBJ1-3|TRBV5-8
CASSLWGALSGNTIYF
>TRBJ1-1|TRBV28
CASLGDRDFHTEAFF
>TRBJ2-7|TRBV11-1
CASSLDGPSSYEQYF
>TRBJ2-1|TRBV5-4
CASSPTSVDEQFF
>TRBJ2-1|TRBV5-1
CASSLGSGLYNEQFF
>TRBJ1-6|TRBV5-1
CASSWTDTYNSPLHF
>TRBJ2-5|TRBV21-1
CASSTGGLQETQYF
>TRBJ1-1|TRBV5-1
CASSLAGVGTEAFF
>TRBJ1-1|TRBV10-3
CAISEARQQGGDEAFF
>TRBJ2-2|TRBV5-6
CASTWRFSNTGELFF
>TRBJ1-5|TRBV28
CASNAAGQGNQPQHF
>TRBJ2-1|TRBV28
CASSGGQGAENEQFF
>TRBJ1-2|TRBV6-6
CASSSPRQGANYGYTF
>TRBJ1-6|TRBV27
CASSDGVHNSPLHF
>TRBJ2-1|TRBV28
CASIRDRSYNEQFF
>TRBJ1-2|TRBV29-1
CSVRQGYNYGYTF
>TRBJ2-3|TRBV28
CASSLAGSTDTQYF
>TRBJ1-2|TRBV7-2
CASSLDIGASSGYTF
>TRBJ2-5|TRBV5-1
CASTPEPGQLQETQYF
>TRBJ2-7|TRBV30
CAWSVGAGEYF
>TRBJ2-3|TRBV9
CASSVGAGGDITYTQYF
>TRBJ2-3|TRBV5-1
CASSKGQLTDTQYF
>TRBJ2-7|TRBV15
CATSRQGTTYEQYF
>TRBJ1-1|TRBV2
CASRWQMNTEAFF
>TRBJ2-3|TRBV6-5
CASRGRPDTDTQYF
>TRBJ1-2|TRBV7-2
CASSRDSLYGYTF
>TRBJ2-7|TRBV11-2
CASRGGGSEQYF
>TRBJ2-1|TRBV4-2
CASSQSTSGAGGEQFF
>TRBJ2-2|TRBV7-2
CASSPRQGGTGELFF